The 32 T cell receptor beta chains presented below share a single source sample, sequenced in a study of T cell repertoires in cytomegalovirus infection. TCRdb called the reads again in MiXCR, with one record for every CDR3 protein. The table records about 450,000 distinct CDR3 sequences, 30% to 40% of them present only once. The sample comprised PBMCs. The receptors come from a human donor in good health (CMV status not recorded). Some clones in this sample may be carry-over from other donors' samples.

A note on this clonotype: It may be a read error: a sequence one base away is much more abundant. This rearrangement joins TRBV7-2 to TRBJ2-1, with 7 nucleotides matching TRBD2. CDR1 and CDR2 (germline): SGHTA, FQGNSA. The CDR3 runs 16 residues. Written as DNA, the CDR3 is TGTGCCAGCAGCTTAAAAGGCGGGAGCTCCTACAATGAGCAGTTATTC. It translates to CASSLKGGSSYNEQLF. The whole variable domain, remainder taken from reference TRBV7-2 and TRBJ2-1, is GAGVSQSPSNKVTEKGKDVELRCDPISGHTALYWYRQSLGQGLEFLIYFQGNSAPDKSGLPSDRFSAERTGGSVSTLTIQRTQQEDSAVYLCASSLKGGSSYNEQLFGPGTRLTVL.

This clonotype was recorded a few times. CDR3 nucleotide sequence: TGTGCCAGCAGTTTCGTGGGCTCCTATAATTCACCCCTCCACTTT. Protein product: CASSFVGSYNSPLHF. This chain links TRBV28 with TRBJ1-6; D gene uncertain. This CDR3 comprises 15 residues. Germline CDR1 MDHEN, CDR2 SYDVKM. Trimming took 3 bases from V and 0 from J, leaving 6 bases between them. The entire variable domain, with the rest obtained from reference TRBV28 and TRBJ1-6, is as follows: DVKVTQSSRYLVKRTGEKVFLECVQDMDHENMFWYRQDPGLGLRLIYFSYDVKMKEKGDIPEGYSVSREKKERFSLILESASTNQTSMYLCASSFVGSYNSPLHFGNGTRLTVT.

This chain links TRBV6-1 with TRBJ2-3, with 7 bases aligning to TRBD2. Germline lookup yields CDR1 MNHNS and CDR2 SASEGT. The CDR3 is made up of 18 amino acids. V shed 2 bases and J 2 bases; nucleotides not matched to a gene: 13. The CDR3 loop is CASSEFQAASGYTDTQYF. The CDR3 region has the DNA TGTGCCAGCAGTGAATTTCAAGCGGCTAGCGGTTACACAGATACGCAGTATTTT.

Of note for this clonotype: It is likely a read error, because the conserved phenylalanine at the end of the CDR3 is missing. The chain employs TRBV7-8 and TRBJ2-6, with TRBD1 matching 9 bases. Looked up from germline, CDR1 is SGHVS and CDR2 is FQNEAQ. V lost 3 bases, J lost 0 bases, and 6 bases stayed unmatched. The CDR3 has 18 amino acids. The CDR3 DNA is TGTGCCAGCAGCTTGCGGACAGGGGCCAGCTCTGGGGCCAACGTCCTGACTTTA. Encoded protein: CASSLRTGASSGANVLTL.

The table lists this clonotype with a few counts. This chain joins TRBV27 and TRBJ1-4; D ambiguous. Germline loops: CDR1 MNHEY, CDR2 SMNVEV (reference sequence). The CDR3 has 15 residues. Trimming took off 5 bases at V and 7 bases at J, with 17 bases between the two ends. CDR3 sequence: CASSPTRLKGEKLFF. The CDR3 DNA reads TGTGCCAGCAGTCCGACCCGACTGAAAGGTGAAAAACTGTTTTTT. Looking up the rest from reference TRBV27 and TRBJ1-4 gives the full variable domain: EAQVTQNPRYLITVTGKKLTVTCSQNMNHEYMSWYRQDPGLGLRQIYYSMNVEVTDKGDVPEGYKVSRKEKRNFPLILESPSPNQTSLYFCASSPTRLKGEKLFFGSGTQLSVL.

This clonotype was seen a handful of times. The V call is TRBV5-4, the J call TRBJ2-2, with D tentatively TRBD1 or TRBD2 (5 bases each). Trimming shortened V by 4 bases and J by 1 base, and 11 bases separated the two germline ends. The CDR3 sequence is 15 residues long. CDR1 and CDR2 (germline): SGHNT, YYREEE (reference sequence). CDR3 residues: CASSPGTVNTGELFF. CDR3 DNA sequence: TGTGCCAGCAGCCCCGGGACCGTGAACACCGGGGAGCTGTTTTTT.

The chain uses TRBV6-8 and TRBJ2-7; D is uncertain. This CDR3 region has 16 residues. V was cut by 6 bases and J by 2 bases, with 20 bases left in between. Germline V gene lookup returns CDR1 MNHGY and CDR2 SAAAGT. CDR3 coding DNA: TGTGCCAGCAGCCGTAACCCCACCCTTTTCACCTACGAGCAGTACTTC. This codes for CASSRNPTLFTYEQYF.

This clonotype was found many times. The gene calls are TRBV11-2 and TRBJ1-1; a possible D gene is TRBD1 (5 bases). V shed 5 bases and J shed 2 bases, with 9 bases lying between them. The germline CDR1 and CDR2 sequences are SGHAT and FQNNGV. CDR3 size: 13 residues. CDR3 nucleotide sequence: TGTGCCAGCAGCGGGACGGCTAACACTGAAGCTTTCTTT. Its protein product is CASSGTANTEAFF.

Regarding this clonotype: Sequence at one end of the junction differs from germline and may be a read error. The V gene is TRBV7-8, the J gene TRBJ2-7; D gene uncertain. The CDR3 contains 16 residues. The germline gives CDR1 SGHVS, CDR2 FQNEAQ. The CDR3, as DNA: TGTGCAAGCAGCTTAGTTGGCCAGTGCCTCTCCTACGAGCAGTACTTC. Translated: CASSLVGQCLSYEQYF.

The chain uses TRBV6-2 or TRBV6-3 and TRBJ2-7, with D possibly being TRBD2 (6 bases). Trimming pared 2 bases from V and 7 bases from J, leaving 9 bases between. This CDR3 region has 12 residues. The germline V gene encodes CDR1 MNHEY and CDR2 SVGEGT. CDR3 sequence: CASSYGGSEQYF. DNA of the CDR3: TGTGCCAGCAGTTACGGGGGGAGTGAGCAGTACTTC.

This clonotype was seen a few times. The V gene is TRBV12-3 or TRBV12-4, the J gene TRBJ1-5; D gene ambiguous. CDR3 length equals 16 residues. The ends were cut back, 1 base at V and 3 bases at J, with 13 bases in the middle. Written as DNA, the CDR3 is TGTGCCAGCAGTTTAGACCGTGAGCCTTTCAATCAGCCCCAGCATTTT. It translates to CASSLDREPFNQPQHF.

The V and J genes are TRBV7-9 and TRBJ2-7; no reliable D call. CDR3 length: 13 amino acids. CDR1 is SEHNR and CDR2 is FQNEAQ in the germline V gene (reference sequence). V lost 5 bases and J 6 bases, leaving 14 bases between the germline ends. The DNA of the CDR3 is TGTGCCAGCAGCGAAGGGCTTCGGCGCGAGCAGTACTTC. Translating it yields CASSEGLRREQYF.

This clonotype was observed many times. This sequence joins TRBV5-6 and TRBJ2-1; D perhaps matches TRBD1 (5 bases). The CDR3 runs to 16 residues. The V and J ends lost 1 base and 1 base respectively, with 12 bases between them. The germline V gene has CDR1 SGHDT and CDR2 YYEEEE. CDR3 bases: TGTGCCAGCAGCTTGAACCAGGGTGATTCCTACAATGAGCAGTTCTTC. It specifies CASSLNQGDSYNEQFF.

The rearrangement links TRBV19 to TRBJ1-1; tentative D call: TRBD1 (6 bases). Looked up from germline, CDR1 is LNHDA and CDR2 is SQIVND (reference sequence). There are 14 residues in the CDR3. V shed 7 bases and J shed 7 bases, with 19 bases lying between them. The CDR3 nucleotides read TGTGCCAGTATAATGCAGGGGATGCGGAATGAAGCTTTCTTT. Its protein product is CASIMQGMRNEAFF.

This clonotype was seen only a few times. J is TRBJ2-2 and V is TRBV29-1; TRBD2 aligns across 8 bases. V lost 7 bases and J lost 4; bases outside the gene matches: 5. This CDR3 region has 13 residues. Germline CDR1 reads SQVTM; CDR2 reads ANQGSEA. The DNA for the CDR3 is TGCAGCGCGGGGGGGACCGGCACCGGGGAGCTGTTTTTT. Encoded protein: CSAGGTGTGELFF.

This chain links TRBV29-1 with TRBJ2-7; D gene unclear. Germline V lookup: CDR1 SQVTM, CDR2 ANQGSEA. With 0 bases removed from V and 2 bases from J, the gap between germline ends came to 5 bases. This CDR3 is built from 12 residues. As DNA, the CDR3 is TGCAGCGTTGAAGATCGAGCCTACGAGCAGTACTTC. This codes for CSVEDRAYEQYF.

Many counts were recorded for this clonotype. The genes are TRBV6-2 or TRBV6-3 and TRBJ1-1; TRBD1 might be the D (6 bases). The CDR3 length is 16 residues. Germline CDR1 reads MNHEY; CDR2 reads SVGEGT. V gave up 2 bases and J gave up 11 bases, with 24 bases separating them. CDR3 nucleotide sequence: TGTGCCAGCAGTTACCCCCCAGGGGCGCTTACTTCGTGGGCTTTCTTT. Residues: CASSYPPGALTSWAFF.

This clonotype was detected many times. V and J are TRBV7-2 and TRBJ1-6; TRBD1 is a possible D gene (5 bases). The germline V gene encodes CDR1 SGHTA and CDR2 FQGNSA. Trimming pared 3 bases from V and 0 bases from J, leaving 15 bases between. The CDR3 covers 18 residues. CDR3 DNA: TGTGCCAGCAGCTTGAGACAGAGGCAAAGCTCCTATAATTCACCCCTCCACTTT. Its protein product is CASSLRQRQSSYNSPLHF.

This sequence joins TRBV6-1 and TRBJ1-2; 9 bases line up with TRBD1. This CDR3 spans 14 amino acids. Per germline, CDR1 MNHNS and CDR2 SASEGT. The J segment lost 1 base and the V segment lost 10 bases, leaving 7 bases of the junction unmatched. The DNA of the CDR3 is TGTGCCATCATTCGACAGGGGGTTAACTATGGCTACACCTTC. Its protein product is CAIIRQGVNYGYTF.

This clonotype was observed many times. The chain carries TRBV7-2 and TRBJ1-1; D is perhaps TRBD1 (5 bases). Germline V gene lookup returns CDR1 SGHTA and CDR2 FQGNSA. V dropped 0 bases and J dropped 1 base, with 15 bases sitting between them. The CDR3 length is 17 residues. CDR3 sequence (DNA): TGTGCCAGCAGCTTAGCGGGCCCCCAGGGACCGAACACTGAAGCTTTCTTT. Encoded protein: CASSLAGPQGPNTEAFF.

The chain couples TRBV15 to TRBJ1-4; D gene uncertain. V was trimmed by 8 bases and J by 4 bases, leaving 8 bases between them. This CDR3 comprises 12 residues. Germline lookup yields CDR1 LNHNV and CDR2 YYDKDF (reference sequence). The CDR3 sequence is CATGLSNEKLFF. The CDR3 region has the DNA TGTGCCACCGGGCTGAGTAATGAAAAACTGTTTTTT.

This clonotype was recorded a few times. The rearrangement joins TRBV6-1 to TRBJ1-1; D remains ambiguous. The CDR3 is made up of 14 amino acids. Germline V gene sequence: CDR1 MNHNS, CDR2 SASEGT. The ends were cut back, 5 bases at V and 0 bases at J, with 10 bases in the middle. The CDR3 DNA sequence: TGTGCCAGCAGTTCGTTAGCCATGAACACTGAAGCTTTCTTT. Translated, it gives CASSSLAMNTEAFF.

The genes are TRBV7-9 and TRBJ2-1; D gene unclear. Germline loops: CDR1 SEHNR, CDR2 FQNEAQ (reference sequence). The CDR3 runs to 16 residues. V was pared by 4 bases and J by 0 bases, with 13 bases between. The chain's CDR3 is CASSSPGPNSYNEQFF. The CDR3 DNA reads TGTGCCAGCAGCTCTCCCGGGCCCAACTCCTACAATGAGCAGTTCTTC.

The chain is built from TRBV6-2 or TRBV6-3 and TRBJ2-7; D unresolved. Trimming pared 4 bases from V and 3 bases from J, leaving 13 bases between. Germline CDR1 MNHEY, CDR2 SVGEGT. The CDR3 loop spans 14 amino acids. CDR3 residues: CASSSVSWGYEQYF. The CDR3 bases are TGTGCCAGCAGTTCGGTCAGTTGGGGCTACGAGCAGTACTTC.

The chain has TRBV2 and TRBJ2-7; 7 bases agree with TRBD1. The CDR3 consists of 14 residues. With 6 bases clipped from V and 2 bases from J, the junction kept 7 bases outside the gene matches. Germline assignment: CDR1 SNHLY and CDR2 FYNNEI. CDR3 amino acids: CASSRDSNPYEQYF. The CDR3 DNA reads TGTGCCAGCAGCCGGGACAGCAATCCCTACGAGCAGTACTTC.

This clonotype has a handful of counts. The CDR3 nucleotides are TGTGCCAGCAGCCTCAAGGGGGGCGGAAAATTGTCACCCCTCCACTTT. Translating gives CASSLKGGGKLSPLHF. The V call is TRBV3-1, the J call TRBJ1-6, with D possibly being TRBD1 (6 bases). Per the germline V gene, CDR1 is LGHDT and CDR2 is YNNKEL (reference sequence). CDR3 length equals 16 residues. Trimming stripped 4 bases from V and 10 bases from J, with 20 bases between.

This chain uses TRBV7-2 with TRBJ2-3; maybe TRBD2 (6 bases). CDR1 is SGHTA and CDR2 is FQGNSA in the germline V gene. V was shortened by 5 bases and J by 6 bases, with 15 bases between the two germline ends. The CDR3 has 14 amino acids. Written as DNA, the CDR3 is TGTGCCAGCAGCGTGGGACGAACTAGCGATACGCAGTATTTT. Its protein product is CASSVGRTSDTQYF.

This clonotype showed up just a few times. The rearrangement joins TRBV7-9 to TRBJ1-4; maybe TRBD1 (5 bases). The germline CDR1 and CDR2 sequences are SEHNR and FQNEAQ (reference sequence). Trimming cost V 5 bases and J 4 bases, with 17 bases left between them. The CDR3 consists of 16 residues. This CDR3 is CASSPHRTGNNEKLFF. CDR3 bases: TGTGCCAGCAGCCCACACAGGACGGGAAATAATGAAAAACTGTTTTTT.

This clonotype was seen a handful of times. The chain links TRBV11-1 to TRBJ2-1; 8 positions match TRBD2. V trimming: 5 bases; J trimming: 3 bases; junction bases outside the gene matches: 6. The CDR3 runs 15 residues. CDR1 is SGHAT and CDR2 is FQDESV in the germline V gene (reference sequence). The CDR3 spells CASSLASGHYNEQFF. The CDR3 DNA sequence: TGTGCCAGCAGCCTCGCTAGCGGGCACTACAATGAGCAGTTCTTC. The full variable domain, completed using reference TRBV11-1 and TRBJ2-1, is EAEVAQSPRYKITEKSQAVAFWCDPISGHATLYWYRQILGQGPELLVQFQDESVVDDSQLPKDRFSAERLKGVDSTLKIQPAELGDSAMYLCASSLASGHYNEQFFGPGTRLTVL.

This clonotype has a count of ten or more. The chain carries TRBV12-3 or TRBV12-4 and TRBJ1-1; D ambiguous. The CDR3 consists of 11 residues. V was shortened by 2 bases and J by 6 bases, with 4 bases between the two germline ends. The CDR3 region is CASSLQAEAFF. CDR3 coding DNA: TGTGCCAGCAGTTTACAGGCTGAAGCTTTCTTT.

This clonotype was counted ten times or more. This rearrangement joins TRBV6-5 to TRBJ2-3; 12 bases line up with TRBD2. The CDR3 is 16 residues long. CDR1 is MNHEY and CDR2 is SVGAGI in the germline V gene. Trimming took 1 base from V and 1 from J; bases not matched to a gene: 0. CDR3 sequence reads: CASSYWTSGGTDTQYF. CDR3 sequence (DNA): TGTGCCAGCAGTTACTGGACTAGCGGGGGCACAGATACGCAGTATTTT.

In the case of this clonotype: Just one base apart from a much larger clone, this may be a read error. The rearrangement links TRBV12-3 or TRBV12-4 to TRBJ2-4; D is unresolved. The CDR3 sequence is 14 residues long. The CDR3 nucleotides are TGTGCCAGCAGTAACACTGTAGCCAAAAACATTCAGTCCTTC. Translating it yields CASSNTVAKNIQSF.